A selection of T cell receptor beta chains follows, all from one sample in a study of response to subunit inactivated influenza vaccine. In TCRdb, the RT-PCR reads were re-called with MiXCR into one record per CDR3 protein. The repertoire holds about 780,000 distinct CDR3 sequences, with around a sixth as singletons. Material: PBMCs from blood, obtained around 5 days after vaccination. These TCRs come from a man aged 50-59 years who received an inactivated influenza vaccine. CDR3s include the opening cysteine and the closing phenylalanine or tryptophan. D genes are given only for firm matches. Expanded clones get a size class; other rows say once, few or many, or leave the size out.

J gene | clone size | D gene | V gene | CDR3 DNA | CDR3 protein
TRBJ2-7 | few | . | TRBV25-1 | TGTGCCAGCAGTGAACCCGGGACGATCTACGAGCAGTACTTC | CASSEPGTIYEQYF
TRBJ1-6 | few | TRBD1 | TRBV20-1 | TGCAGTGCTAGAGCCTCCCAGGGGGGAGATTCACCCCTCCACTTT | CSARASQGGDSPLHF
TRBJ2-7 | few | . | TRBV20-1 | TGCAGTGCTAGAGCGGGGTTCCTCGTCGAGCAGTACTTC | CSARAGFLVEQYF
TRBJ2-5 | . | TRBD2 | TRBV9 | TGTGCCAGCAGCGTCACTAGCGGGAGGACGGAGACCCAGTACTTC | CASSVTSGRTETQYF
TRBJ2-7 | . | . | TRBV2 | TGTGCCAGCAGTGAAGCGCTTCAAGGGGGCTACGAGCAGTACTTC | CASSEALQGGYEQYF
TRBJ2-7 | few | . | TRBV29-1 | TGCAGCGTTGCGAATAGCGTTGGGGGCGAGCAGTACTTC | CSVANSVGGEQYF
TRBJ1-1 | few | TRBD1 | TRBV5-6 | TGTGCCAGCAGCGTTGGACAGGGTTTGACAGCTTTCTTT | CASSVGQGLTAFF
TRBJ2-1 | few | TRBD2 | TRBV9 | TGTGCCAGCAGCGCGGGACTAGCGGGAGCCCCACTCTTC | CASSAGLAGAPLF
TRBJ1-2 | few | . | TRBV10-3 | TGTGCCATCAGTGACCCCGGGGGGGGCGGTGGCTACACCTTC | CAISDPGGGGGYTF
TRBJ2-1 | few | TRBD2 | TRBV4-2 | TGTGCCAGCAGCCAAGACCCCAGGACTAGCGGGAGGAATGAGCAGTTCTTC | CASSQDPRTSGRNEQFF
TRBJ2-7 | . | TRBD1 | TRBV20-1 | TGCAGTGCTCAGAACCCGAGACAGGGGACAAGCGAGCAGTACTTC | CSAQNPRQGTSEQYF
TRBJ2-2 | few | . | TRBV7-2 | TGTGCCAGCAGCCACCAAGGACGGGGGAGGACCGGGGAGCTGTTTTTT | CASSHQGRGRTGELFF
TRBJ1-5 | . | TRBD1 | TRBV15 | TGTGCCACCAGCAGAGATTGGGCCCCAGGGGGGAACGGCAATCAGCCCCAGCATTTT | CATSRDWAPGGNGNQPQHF
TRBJ2-1 | . | TRBD1 | TRBV29-1 | TGCAGCGTTAAGGGACAGGCGTACAATGAGCAGTTCTTC | CSVKGQAYNEQFF
TRBJ2-1 | few | TRBD2 | TRBV10-3 | TGTGCCAGCAGGACTAGCGGGAGTGGGGGTAACAATGAGCAGTTCTTC | CASRTSGSGGNNEQFF
TRBJ2-2 | . | . | TRBV7-2 | TGTGCCAGCAGCTTAGGCAGTTACAGAAACACCGGGGAGCTGTTTTTT | CASSLGSYRNTGELFF
TRBJ2-5 | few | TRBD1 | TRBV27 | TGTGCCAGCAGTTTACAAACCGGGACAGATCGTACCCAGTACTTC | CASSLQTGTDRTQYF
TRBJ2-1 | many | . | TRBV5-1 | TGCGCCAGCAGCCCGGTTGGGACCTCCCTTGGCACCTACAATGAGCAGTTCTTC | CASSPVGTSLGTYNEQFF
TRBJ1-2 | . | . | TRBV6-5 | TGTGCCAGCAGTTACTCGGTCCAGGAGGGGATATATGGCTACACCTTC | CASSYSVQEGIYGYTF
TRBJ2-4 | many | TRBD2 | TRBV5-1 | TGCGCCAGCAGCTGGTTAGCGGGAGGGGGAAACATTCAGTACTTC | CASSWLAGGGNIQYF
TRBJ1-6 | . | . | TRBV6-5 | TGTGCCAGCAGTTACGACATGCTAAATTCACCCCTCCACTTT | CASSYDMLNSPLHF
TRBJ2-3 | . | TRBD1 | TRBV5-1 | TGCGCCAGTACTCAGGGGGCTAGCACAGATACGCAGTATTTT | CASTQGASTDTQYF
TRBJ1-2 | few | . | TRBV20-1 | TGCAGTGCTAGGGCGTCAGGCTCCGGGGGTAACTATGGCTACACCTTC | CSARASGSGGNYGYTF
TRBJ2-7 | . | TRBD1 | TRBV20-1 | TGCAGTGTCAAAGAGGGACAGGGGGCTTACGAGCAGTACTTC | CSVKEGQGAYEQYF
TRBJ2-3 | few | TRBD2 | TRBV5-1 | TGCGCCAGCAGCTTGGTCGCTAGCGGAGCCCCTAGCACAGATACGCAGTATTTT | CASSLVASGAPSTDTQYF
TRBJ1-2 | . | TRBD1 | TRBV6-5 | TGTGCCAGCAGTTACACACAGGGGCACGGCTACACCTTC | CASSYTQGHGYTF
TRBJ1-4 | few | . | TRBV11-2 | TGTGCCAGCAGCTTAGGGGCCAGGGGTACTAATGAAAAACTGTTTTTT | CASSLGARGTNEKLFF
TRBJ2-1 | few | . | TRBV6-5 | TGTGCCAGCAGTTACTCGATTAGCCGGTTCGAAAATGAGCAGTTCTTC | CASSYSISRFENEQFF
TRBJ1-2 | . | . | TRBV10-3 | TGTGCCTTCAGTGAGGCGGCCGCCGGTCGAGGGCTTTTTGGCTACACCTTC | CAFSEAAAGRGLFGYTF
TRBJ2-5 | few | TRBD1 | TRBV7-2 | TGTGCCAGTAGCCGGGACAGAAGACGGGAGACCCAGTACTTC | CASSRDRRRETQYF
TRBJ2-7 | once | TRBD1 | TRBV27 | TGTGCCAGCAGTCCCCTCAGGACAGGGCGGTACGAGCAGTACTTC | CASSPLRTGRYEQYF
TRBJ2-7 | . | TRBD2 | TRBV12-3/TRBV12-4 | TGTGCCAGCGGATTTAGCGGGGGCATCGATCACGAGCAGTACTTC | CASGFSGGIDHEQYF
TRBJ1-5 | . | . | TRBV20-1 | TGCAGTGAAAGCTGCGGACAGAGCAATCAGCCCCAGCATTTT | CSESCGQSNQPQHF
TRBJ1-5 | . | . | TRBV7-9 | TGTGCCAGCAGCCCCGAGGGGGTTTTTCAGCCCCAGCATTTT | CASSPEGVFQPQHF
TRBJ2-1 | . | . | TRBV12-3/TRBV12-4 | TGTGCCAGCAGTCTACAGCGGGCAGGGGAGCAGTTCTTC | CASSLQRAGEQFF
TRBJ1-1 | many | TRBD1 | TRBV29-1 | TGCAGCGTCGACAGGGGTGGAGGCACTGAAGCTTTCTTT | CSVDRGGGTEAFF
TRBJ2-1 | few | TRBD2 | TRBV11-2 | TGTGCCAGCACCGACGGCAGGGGCACTAGCGGGAGTGATGAGCAGTTCTTC | CASTDGRGTSGSDEQFF
TRBJ2-5 | many | . | TRBV29-1 | TGCAGCGTTGAGGTTTTAGGCTTAGGCCAAGAGACCCAGTACTTC | CSVEVLGLGQETQYF
TRBJ2-2 | few | TRBD1 | TRBV24-1 | TGTGCCACCAGTGACTACGGCGGGACAGGGTGGACCGGGGAGCTGTTTTTT | CATSDYGGTGWTGELFF
TRBJ2-3 | few | . | TRBV12-3/TRBV12-4 | TGTGCCAGCAGTTTCGGGGACAAAGATACGCAGTATTTT | CASSFGDKDTQYF
TRBJ2-5 | few | . | TRBV29-1 | TGCAGCGTTGACGGGACAGGGGCTAGCGGGAGAAGGGAGACCCAGTACTTC | CSVDGTGASGRRETQYF
TRBJ1-2 | . | . | TRBV5-6 | TGTGCCAGCAGCTTGGAGCGTTTGGGCTACACCTTC | CASSLERLGYTF
TRBJ2-7 | . | TRBD2 | TRBV29-1 | TGCAGCGTTGGGGGGGGACCAAGCCCCTACGAGCAGTACTTC | CSVGGGPSPYEQYF
TRBJ2-3 | . | TRBD1 | TRBV11-2 | TGTGCCAGCAGCCGCGTCCGGACAGGGGAAGATACGCAGTATTTT | CASSRVRTGEDTQYF
TRBJ1-4 | few | . | TRBV12-3/TRBV12-4 | TGTGCCAGCAGTAGGGACCGGACTAATGAAAAACTGTTTTTT | CASSRDRTNEKLFF
TRBJ2-1 | . | . | TRBV7-8 | TGTGCCAGCAGCTTAGAGGGCTTCGACAATGAGCAGTTCTTC | CASSLEGFDNEQFF
TRBJ1-5 | . | . | TRBV19 | TGTGCCAGCATTGGGGGTGGCAATCAGCCCCAGCATTTT | CASIGGGNQPQHF
TRBJ2-3 | few | . | TRBV29-1 | TGCAGCGTCGCCTTGGAGACAGATACGCAGTATTTT | CSVALETDTQYF
TRBJ2-2 | . | TRBD1 | TRBV12-3/TRBV12-4 | TGTGCCAGCATTAGAACAGGGGGCGCCGGCGGGGAGCTGTTTTTT | CASIRTGGAGGELFF
TRBJ2-7 | few | TRBD2 | TRBV5-5 | TGTGCCAGCAGCTTGGCCATGAGGGCTAGCGGGGTCGAGCAGTACTTC | CASSLAMRASGVEQYF
TRBJ2-2 | . | . | TRBV24-1 | TGTGCCACCAGTGATTACGGCCTAAGGGGGGCCGGGGAGCTGTTTTTT | CATSDYGLRGAGELFF
TRBJ2-7 | few | . | TRBV7-9 | TGTGCCAGCAGCCCCCCTGTGGGTTACGAGCAGTACTTC | CASSPPVGYEQYF
TRBJ2-6 | few | . | TRBV6-1 | TGTGCCAGCAGCCGACAGTTTCCCTCTGGGGCCAACGTCCTGACTTTC | CASSRQFPSGANVLTF
TRBJ2-3 | . | TRBD1 | TRBV10-3 | TGTGCCATCAGTGACGACAGGGGAGCAGATACGCAGTATTTT | CAISDDRGADTQYF
TRBJ2-1 | few | TRBD2 | TRBV20-1 | TGCAGTGCCCAGGGACTAGCGGGATTCGGTAATGAGCAGTTCTTC | CSAQGLAGFGNEQFF
TRBJ2-1 | many | TRBD2 | TRBV20-1 | TGCAGTGCTAGAGGACTAGCGGGGGGTTATGAGCAGTTCTTC | CSARGLAGGYEQFF
TRBJ2-5 | many | TRBD2 | TRBV29-1 | TGCAGCCTGGGCAGCGGGAGTGAGACCCAGTACTTC | CSLGSGSETQYF
TRBJ2-3 | . | . | TRBV7-2 | TGTGCCAGCAGCTTAGGGTTTAGGTCAGATACGCAGTATTTT | CASSLGFRSDTQYF
TRBJ1-1 | few | . | TRBV9 | TGTGCCAGCAGCCCAACAACCCGGGGGGATCGGCGGGCTTTCTTT | CASSPTTRGDRRAFF
TRBJ2-7 | few | . | TRBV6-2/TRBV6-3 | TGTGCCAGCAGTCCCCCAGGGACACTAGTTTGGAACGAGCAGTACTTC | CASSPPGTLVWNEQYF